One and the same sample provided the 28 T cell receptor beta chains below, sequenced in a study of Ad26.COV2.S vaccination and SARS-CoV-2 variants. Using immunoSEQ multiplex PCR, the repertoire was profiled, and TCRdb retains in-frame clones only, with some absent. The profile shows fewer than 500,000 clones, roughly 90% of them singletons. Treatment noted: some 20 received Ad26.COV2.S at low or high dose, single or two shots; roughly 5 received placebo; per-sample allocation not given. Collection of samples fell on day 63 after the first vaccine or placebo injection. Material: peripheral blood, obtained in a trial of Ad26.COV2.S vaccine versus placebo. The receptors were sampled from a person between 18 and 60 years old who received the Ad26.COV2.S COVID-19 vaccine or a placebo.

This sequence joins TRBV4-1 and TRBJ1-6; 7 bases match TRBD1. Germline CDR1 is MGHRA and CDR2 is YSYEKL. J gave up 8 bases and V 2 bases, and 6 bases lay outside the gene matches. The CDR3 has 15 amino acids. The chain's CDR3 is CASSQPGTADSPLHF. CDR3 DNA sequence: TGCGCCAGCAGCCAACCCGGGACAGCCGATTCACCCCTCCACTTT.

The rearrangement uses TRBV29-1 and TRBJ2-2; TRBD2 matches 15 bases. This CDR3 has 14 residues. J was trimmed by 5 bases and V by 7 bases; bases with no gene match: 2. Per the germline V gene, CDR1 is SQVTM and CDR2 is ANQGSEA. The CDR3 DNA reads TGCAGCGCGGGACTAGCGGGAGGAACCGGGGAGCTGTTTTTT. This codes for CSAGLAGGTGELFF.

This sequence joins TRBV5-8 and TRBJ2-7; D not certain. Looked up from germline, CDR1 is SGHTS and CDR2 is YDEGEE. V lost 3 bases and J 2 bases, leaving 9 bases between the germline ends. The CDR3 contains 13 residues. CDR3 sequence (DNA): TGTGCCAGCAGCTGGGAAGGTACCTACGAGCAGTACTTC. This codes for CASSWEGTYEQYF.

The gene calls are TRBV7-9 and TRBJ1-2; D possibly corresponds to TRBD1 (6 bases). CDR1 and CDR2 (germline): SEHNR, FQNEAQ (reference sequence). Trimming took 3 bases from V and 2 from J, leaving 13 bases between them. CDR3 size: 15 residues. This CDR3 reads CASSFEDSDNYGYTF. The CDR3 DNA sequence: TGTGCCAGCAGCTTTGAGGACAGTGACAACTATGGCTACACCTTC.

The rearrangement joins TRBV5-4 to TRBJ2-7; the D call may be TRBD1 or TRBD2 (5 bases each). The germline V gene encodes CDR1 SGHNT and CDR2 YYREEE (reference sequence). The CDR3 has 16 residues. The V gene lost 4 bases and the J gene lost 1 base, with 18 bases spanning the gap. The CDR3: CASSLRTGTSSYEQYF. DNA for the CDR3: TGTGCCAGCAGCCTACGTACCGGGACCTCGTCCTACGAGCAGTACTTC.

This chain uses TRBV28 with TRBJ2-7; tentative D call: TRBD2 (5 bases). The CDR3 extends over 15 amino acids. Looked up from germline, CDR1 is MDHEN and CDR2 is SYDVKM. V was shortened by 2 bases and J by 4 bases, with 15 bases between the two germline ends. The CDR3, as DNA: TGTGCCAGCAGTTTAGTGGCCGGACCGGGGTACGAGCAGTACTTC. It specifies CASSLVAGPGYEQYF.

The V and J genes are TRBV5-1 and TRBJ2-1; D ambiguous. This CDR3 contains 14 residues. V gave up 1 base and J gave up 5 bases, with 10 bases separating them. The germline gives CDR1 SGHRS, CDR2 YFSETQ. The CDR3 nucleotides read TGCGCCAGCAGCTTGATGGGCCTCAACAATGAGCAGTTCTTC. This encodes CASSLMGLNNEQFF.

This clone was counted between two and nine times. The chain recombines TRBV27 with TRBJ1-1; no definite D call. Trimming removed 0 bases from V and 7 bases from J, with 9 bases in between. Germline loops: CDR1 MNHEY, CDR2 SMNVEV (reference sequence). This CDR3 is 13 amino acids long. Here the CDR3 reads CASSLSSADEAFF. The CDR3 DNA sequence: TGTGCCAGCAGTTTATCTTCGGCAGATGAAGCTTTCTTT.

The J gene is TRBJ1-3, the V gene TRBV28, with D perhaps TRBD1 (5 bases). This CDR3 has 16 amino acids. The ends were cut back, 6 bases at V and 2 bases at J, with 17 bases in the middle. From germline, CDR1 is MDHEN and CDR2 SYDVKM. CDR3 nucleotide sequence: TGTGCCAGCAGAGATTCGGTAGGGACCGCTGGAAACACCATATATTTT. This codes for CASRDSVGTAGNTIYF.

This clone was recorded once. The V gene is TRBV19, the J gene TRBJ2-6; D uncertain. Germline values: CDR1 LNHDA, CDR2 SQIVND (reference sequence). CDR3 length equals 14 residues. V shed 5 bases and J shed 2 bases, with 7 bases lying between them. CDR3 sequence: CASSSATGANVLTF. The CDR3 DNA is TGTGCCAGTAGTTCCGCCACTGGGGCCAACGTCCTGACTTTC.

The CDR3 spells CASSFSGNTGELFF. CDR3 in DNA: TGTGCCAGCAGCTTCTCGGGTAACACCGGGGAGCTGTTTTTT. The chain links TRBV11-3 to TRBJ2-2; D is uncertain. Germline values: CDR1 SGHNT, CDR2 YENEEA. V lost 3 bases, J lost 2 bases, and 7 bases lay in between. The CDR3 is 14 amino acids. The full variable domain, with the rest looked up from reference TRBV11-3 and TRBJ2-2, is EAGVVQSPRYKIIEKKQPVAFWCNPISGHNTLYWYLQNLGQGPELLIRYENEEAVDDSQLPKDRFSAERLKGVDSTLKIQPAELGDSAVYLCASSFSGNTGELFFGEGSRLTVL.

CDR3 coding DNA: TGTGCCAGTAGTATCCCAGGGGGCTCTGGCTACACCTTC. Its translation is CASSIPGGSGYTF. The chain recombines TRBV19 with TRBJ1-2; 8 bases are a match to TRBD1. CDR1 and CDR2 (germline): LNHDA, SQIVND (reference sequence). Unmatched junction bases numbered 4, after V lost 3 bases and J lost 7 bases. The CDR3 length is 13 residues.

The chain combines TRBV25-1 with TRBJ2-7; 9 bases fit TRBD1. V lost 1 base, J lost 7 bases, and 11 bases stayed unmatched. Per germline, CDR1 MGHDK and CDR2 SYGVNS. CDR3 length: 16 amino acids. The CDR3: CASSEFRDRVFEEQYF. CDR3 coding DNA: TGTGCCAGCAGTGAATTCCGGGACAGGGTTTTCGAAGAGCAGTACTTC.

This clone was seen a handful of times. V and J are TRBV19 and TRBJ1-1; D might be TRBD1 (5 bases). Deletions cut 3 bases from V and 1 base from J, with 12 bases between. There are 15 residues in the CDR3. CDR1 is LNHDA and CDR2 is SQIVND in the germline V gene (reference sequence). The CDR3 DNA follows: TGTGCCAGTAGTATCCTCCACAGGCAGAACACTGAAGCTTTCTTT. Residues: CASSILHRQNTEAFF.

This chain links TRBV24-1 with TRBJ2-6; D is possibly TRBD1 (5 bases). The germline V gene has CDR1 KGHDR and CDR2 SFDVKD. Trimming cost V 9 bases and J 0 bases, with 8 bases left between them. The CDR3 runs 14 residues. The DNA for the CDR3 is TGTGCCACCCAGGGAAGCTCTGGGGCCAACGTCCTGACTTTC. It yields the protein CATQGSSGANVLTF.

This chain joins TRBV7-9 and TRBJ2-1; perhaps TRBD1 as D (6 bases). V was pared by 6 bases and J by 2 bases, with 11 bases between. CDR3 size: 14 residues. Germline V gene data show CDR1 as SEHNR and CDR2 as FQNEAQ (reference sequence). The CDR3 reads CASSAGTTYNEQFF. Here the CDR3 DNA reads TGTGCCAGCAGTGCCGGGACAACCTACAATGAGCAGTTCTTC.

The chain combines TRBV15 with TRBJ1-6; 7 bases are shared with TRBD1. The CDR3 has 13 amino acids. The V segment lost 8 bases and the J segment 7 bases; nucleotides outside the gene matches: 5. Germline loops: CDR1 LNHNV, CDR2 YYDKDF (reference sequence). The CDR3 DNA reads as TGTGCCACCGGGGGGACAGAAAATTCACCCCTCCACTTT. Encoded protein: CATGGTENSPLHF.

V gene TRBV6-2 or TRBV6-3 combines with J gene TRBJ1-1; no firm D call. Germline V gene data show CDR1 as MNHEY and CDR2 as SVGEGT. This CDR3 is built from 16 residues. Trimming took off 0 bases at V and 4 bases at J, with 15 bases between the two ends. The CDR3 nucleotides read TGTGCCAGCAGTTACTCCTCGGACGGTGAAGGCACTGAAGCTTTCTTT. Protein sequence: CASSYSSDGEGTEAFF.

The CDR3 DNA follows: TGTGCCAGTAGCCAGGGGGACACCTACGAGCAGTACTTC. Translating it yields CASSQGDTYEQYF. The chain links TRBV19 to TRBJ2-7; 7 bases are shared with TRBD1. V was clipped by 6 bases and J by 2 bases; unmatched bases: 4. Per the germline V gene, CDR1 is LNHDA and CDR2 is SQIVND (reference sequence). The CDR3 is made up of 13 amino acids.

This sequence joins TRBV4-2 and TRBJ2-7; 8 positions agree with TRBD1. The CDR3 spans 13 residues. V trimming: 8 bases; J trimming: 3 bases; junction bases outside the gene matches: 6. The V gene's germline CDR1 is LGHNA and CDR2 YNFKEQ. This chain's CDR3 is CASAPGQDYEQYF. The CDR3 DNA sequence: TGTGCCAGCGCACCGGGACAGGACTACGAGCAGTACTTC.

With regard to this clone: Other DNA sequences in the sample encode the same CDR3. The chain employs TRBV28 and TRBJ1-3; D unresolved. CDR3 length: 12 residues. V lost 3 bases, J lost 1 base, and 1 base lay in between. Looked up from germline, CDR1 is MDHEN and CDR2 is SYDVKM. CDR3 nucleotide sequence: TGTGCCAGCAGTTTTTCTGGAAACACCATATATTTT. Protein product: CASSFSGNTIYF.

The J gene is TRBJ2-3, the V gene TRBV18, with a weak D call TRBD2 (5 bases). Germline assignment: CDR1 KGHSH and CDR2 LQKENI. The CDR3 spans 14 residues. The germline V and J ends were trimmed by 4 bases and 1 base, with 9 bases remaining between them. The CDR3, as DNA: TGTGCCAGCTCACGAGAGCGGCGCACAGATACGCAGTATTTT. Encoded protein: CASSRERRTDTQYF.

The chain is built from TRBV2 and TRBJ2-7; TRBD1 matches 10 bases. This CDR3 has 14 residues. CDR1 is SNHLY, CDR2 FYNNEI, per germline. V lost 8 bases, J lost 3 bases, and 7 bases stayed unmatched. The CDR3 DNA follows: TGTGCCAGCTGTCCGGGACAGGGGATCTACGAGCAGTACTTC. Protein: CASCPGQGIYEQYF.

The chain is built from TRBV2 and TRBJ2-7; no clear D. Germline CDR1 is SNHLY and CDR2 is FYNNEI. With 3 bases removed from V and 0 bases from J, the gap between germline ends came to 9 bases. This CDR3 spans 14 amino acids. CDR3 DNA sequence: TGTGCCAGCAGTGACGCAGGTTTCTCCTACGAGCAGTACTTC. Translation gives CASSDAGFSYEQYF.

To note about this clone: Different DNA sequences within this sample yield the same CDR3. CDR3 DNA: TGTGCCAGCAGTTTGACATCCTACGAGCAGTACTTC. It codes for CASSLTSYEQYF. V usage is TRBV28 and J usage is TRBJ2-7; D uncertain. This CDR3 has 12 amino acids. Germline assignment: CDR1 MDHEN and CDR2 SYDVKM. Trimming took 3 bases from V and 1 from J, leaving 4 bases between them.

This chain uses TRBV5-1 with TRBJ2-7; unclear D gene. There are 14 residues in the CDR3. The V and J ends lost 0 bases and 3 bases respectively, with 10 bases between them. Germline CDR1 reads SGHRS; CDR2 reads YFSETQ. The chain's CDR3 is CASSLEPGRYEQYF. In DNA, the CDR3 is TGCGCCAGCAGCTTGGAACCAGGACGCTACGAGCAGTACTTC.

The chain combines TRBV7-9 with TRBJ2-3; D is ambiguous. V was cut by 5 bases and J by 2 bases, with 8 bases left in between. The germline gives CDR1 SEHNR, CDR2 FQNEAQ (reference sequence). This CDR3 spans 13 amino acids. The CDR3 DNA reads TGTGCCAGCAGCCAAGGGATCACAGATACGCAGTATTTT. It specifies CASSQGITDTQYF.

V usage is TRBV7-3 and J usage is TRBJ2-7; D perhaps matches TRBD2 (6 bases). The CDR3 has 14 amino acids. Trimming removed 1 base from V and 1 base from J, with 8 bases in between. CDR1 is SGHTA and CDR2 is FQGTGA in the germline V gene. CDR3 region: CASSLRGDSYEQYF. The CDR3 DNA follows: TGTGCCAGCAGCTTAAGGGGGGATTCCTACGAGCAGTACTTC.